The 26 T cell receptor beta chains below come from one sample, sequenced in a study of blood T cell repertoires in COVID-19. Profiled with immunoSEQ multiplex PCR; TCRdb holds only in-frame clones, not every one. The sample consists of about 260,000 clones, about 87% of them appearing once. The sample was peripheral blood. These receptors all come from a woman aged 40 to 49 who had recovered from COVID-19.

This rearrangement joins TRBV19 to TRBJ1-1, with D hard to call. The V gene's germline CDR1 is LNHDA and CDR2 SQIVND (reference sequence). The CDR3 is made up of 12 amino acids. Trimming left V 3 bases short and J 9 bases short, with 11 bases between. The CDR3 sequence: CASSIYETKAFF. DNA of the CDR3: TGTGCCAGTAGTATCTACGAGACAAAAGCTTTCTTT.

This CDR3 is CASSPILAGESELFF. CDR3 sequence (DNA): TGTGCCAGCTCACCAATCCTAGCGGGGGAGTCGGAGCTGTTTTTT. This sequence joins TRBV18 and TRBJ2-2; the match to TRBD2 covers 10 bases. Germline-derived CDR1 and CDR2 are KGHSH and LQKENI. CDR3 length: 15 residues. The junction had 7 bases not matched to a gene; V was cut back by 2 bases and J by 10 bases.

This clone was recorded a few times. The gene calls are TRBV13 and TRBJ1-5; 7 bases are a match to TRBD1. The CDR3 extends over 16 amino acids. V shed 5 bases and J 2 bases; nucleotides not matched to a gene: 9. Per germline, CDR1 PRHDT and CDR2 FYEKMQ (reference sequence). The CDR3 here is CASSHQNRGRNQPQHF. The CDR3 DNA reads TGTGCCAGCAGCCACCAAAACAGGGGCCGCAATCAGCCCCAGCATTTT.

The chain joins TRBV9 to TRBJ2-7, with a weak D call TRBD1 (6 bases). The V end was cut by 4 bases, the J end by 7 bases, with 18 bases between. CDR1 and CDR2 (germline): SGDLS, YYNGEE. CDR3 size: 14 residues. CDR3 sequence (DNA): TGTGCCAGCAGCCTCTCCGGGACACCCCTGGAGCAGTACTTC. Translated: CASSLSGTPLEQYF.

The chain couples TRBV10-1 to TRBJ2-7; the D gene is possibly TRBD2 (7 bases). V shed 3 bases and J shed 5 bases, with 14 bases lying between them. The germline V gene encodes CDR1 WNHNN and CDR2 SYGVQD (reference sequence). The CDR3 is 14 residues long. CDR3 coding DNA: TGCGCCAGCAGTGACTGGGAGGGGGTCAACGAGCAGTACTTC. Protein: CASSDWEGVNEQYF.

The rearrangement uses TRBV27 and TRBJ1-1; D might be TRBD1 (5 bases). V lost 3 bases, J lost 1 base, and 6 bases lay in between. Germline CDR1 reads MNHEY; CDR2 reads SMNVEV (reference sequence). The CDR3 loop spans 13 amino acids. CDR3: CASSLGPNTEAFF. As DNA, the CDR3 is TGTGCCAGCAGTTTGGGGCCGAACACTGAAGCTTTCTTT.

This chain links TRBV5-1 with TRBJ2-7; perhaps TRBD1 as D (6 bases). The germline V gene has CDR1 SGHRS and CDR2 YFSETQ. The CDR3 loop spans 16 amino acids. Trimming cost V 6 bases and J 5 bases, with 24 bases left between them. CDR3 residues: CASTQIPGHSRDEQYF. DNA of the CDR3: TGCGCCAGCACACAAATACCGGGACACTCACGGGACGAGCAGTACTTC.

This rearrangement joins TRBV5-1 to TRBJ2-3; TRBD2 is a possible D gene (7 bases). Germline V gene data show CDR1 as SGHRS and CDR2 as YFSETQ. The length of the CDR3 is 16 residues. V was cut by 2 bases and J by 2 bases, with 15 bases left in between. The CDR3 nucleotides read TGCGCCAGCAGCTTTTTCACGGGGGGCGACACAGATACGCAGTATTTT. This gives the protein CASSFFTGGDTDTQYF.

The chain carries TRBV19 and TRBJ1-6; the match to TRBD1 covers 9 bases. This CDR3 spans 15 amino acids. Trimming cost V 7 bases and J 7 bases; bases outside gene matches: 8. Per germline, CDR1 LNHDA and CDR2 SQIVND (reference sequence). The CDR3 reads CASNDPGQGNSPLHF. The CDR3 DNA sequence: TGTGCCAGTAACGACCCGGGACAGGGAAATTCACCCCTCCACTTT.

The rearrangement joins TRBV25-1 to TRBJ2-3; 8 bases match TRBD1. With 6 bases clipped from V and 3 bases from J, the junction kept 11 bases outside the gene matches. The CDR3 contains 16 residues. The germline gives CDR1 MGHDK, CDR2 SYGVNS. CDR3 nucleotides: TGTGCCAGCAGGACAGACAGGGGATCGGAGACAGATACGCAGTATTTT. Its translation is CASRTDRGSETDTQYF.

The chain has TRBV5-4 and TRBJ2-7; 9 bases agree with TRBD1. Germline V gives CDR1 SGHNT, CDR2 YYREEE (reference sequence). The trim removed 4 bases at V and 2 bases at J, leaving 4 bases unmatched. This CDR3 comprises 14 residues. The CDR3 spells CASSRGQGTYEQYF. The DNA of the CDR3 is TGTGCCAGCAGCCGGGGACAGGGTACCTACGAGCAGTACTTC.

This clone is a singleton in its sample. The chain combines TRBV14 with TRBJ1-1, with a tentative D call TRBD1 (5 bases). The CDR3 runs 14 residues. Germline CDR1 SGHDN, CDR2 FVKESK. V was pared by 1 base and J by 1 base, with 7 bases between. CDR3 sequence: CASSQGQPNTEAFF. The DNA for the CDR3 is TGTGCCAGCAGCCAAGGACAGCCGAACACTGAAGCTTTCTTT.

This clone has just a few counts. The rearrangement links TRBV30 to TRBJ2-1, with TRBD1 matching 7 bases. V lost 4 bases, J lost 5 bases, and 17 bases stayed unmatched. The CDR3 is 17 amino acids. Germline lookup yields CDR1 GTSNPN and CDR2 SVGIG (reference sequence). In DNA form, the CDR3 reads TGTGCCTGGAAAAAGGGTCAGGGGGTTAGTCGGAACAATGAGCAGTTCTTC. It specifies CAWKKGQGVSRNNEQFF. The entire variable domain, with the rest obtained from reference TRBV30 and TRBJ2-1, is as follows: SQTIHQWPATLVQPVGSPLSLECTVEGTSNPNLYWYRQAAGRGLQLLFYSVGIGQISSEVPQNLSASRPQDRQFILSSKKLLLSDSGFYLCAWKKGQGVSRNNEQFFGPGTRLTVL.

This clone was seen more than once but under ten times. The rearrangement joins TRBV2 to TRBJ1-2, with D hard to call. The CDR3 runs 15 residues. Per germline, CDR1 SNHLY and CDR2 FYNNEI. V lost 4 bases, J lost 6 bases, and 18 bases lay in between. The CDR3 DNA follows: TGTGCCAGCAGTGGGAAGCCTAGTCCTGGAGATGGCTACACCTTC. Translation: CASSGKPSPGDGYTF.

The chain combines TRBV25-1 with TRBJ1-1; the D gene is possibly TRBD1 (5 bases). Germline CDR1 and CDR2: MGHDK and SYGVNS. The CDR3 length is 14 residues. The V and J ends lost 3 bases and 3 bases respectively, with 11 bases between them. This CDR3 reads CASSDPGRYTEAFF. Here the CDR3 DNA reads TGTGCCAGCAGTGATCCAGGGCGTTACACTGAAGCTTTCTTT.

This sequence joins TRBV6-5 and TRBJ2-5, with a weak D call TRBD1 (5 bases). Germline CDR1 is MNHEY and CDR2 is SVGAGI. Trimming cost V 6 bases and J 4 bases, with 18 bases left between them. The CDR3 consists of 15 residues. Written as DNA, the CDR3 is TGTGCCAGCAGGGGCCTCAGGGCTTACCCAGAGACCCAGTACTTC. This codes for CASRGLRAYPETQYF.

The V and J genes are TRBV5-6 and TRBJ2-3; 7 bases are shared with TRBD1. The CDR3 runs 15 residues. Germline V gives CDR1 SGHDT, CDR2 YYEEEE. V shed 1 base and J 2 bases; nucleotides not matched to a gene: 4. CDR3 DNA: TGTGCCAGCAGCTTGCTGGGACAGACCACAGATACGCAGTATTTT. Protein sequence: CASSLLGQTTDTQYF.

V is TRBV11-2 and J is TRBJ1-2; D is ambiguous. Germline CDR1 is SGHAT and CDR2 is FQNNGV. This CDR3 has 12 amino acids. V was clipped by 4 bases and J by 6 bases, with 9 bases between them. CDR3 protein: CASSSPRDGYTF. The CDR3 bases are TGTGCCAGCAGCTCCCCCCGGGATGGCTACACCTTC.

The rearrangement links TRBV7-2 to TRBJ2-6, with D possibly being TRBD1 (7 bases). V was pared by 6 bases and J by 4 bases, with 16 bases between. This CDR3 spans 16 amino acids. Germline V CDR1 and CDR2: SGHTA, FQGNSA. The CDR3 spells CASRRQGGYGANVLTF. CDR3 bases: TGTGCCAGCAGAAGACAGGGAGGCTACGGGGCCAACGTCCTGACTTTC.

V usage is TRBV27 and J usage is TRBJ2-7; possible D gene TRBD2, 5 bases. The length of the CDR3 is 16 residues. V lost 2 bases and J lost 3, with 17 bases in between. CDR1 is MNHEY and CDR2 is SMNVEV in the germline V gene (reference sequence). The CDR3, as DNA: TGTGCCAGCAGTTTAGGATTCCCGCGGGTAGGCTACGAGCAGTACTTC. This encodes CASSLGFPRVGYEQYF.

The rearrangement joins TRBV6-1 to TRBJ1-3, with D unresolved. Per the germline V gene, CDR1 is MNHNS and CDR2 is SASEGT. V was cut by 3 bases and J by 2 bases, with 11 bases left in between. CDR3 length: 15 residues. CDR3 coding DNA: TGTGCCAGCAGTGATCCCCGGGGAACTGGAAACACCATATATTTT. This gives the protein CASSDPRGTGNTIYF.

The chain links TRBV12-3 or TRBV12-4 to TRBJ1-1; TRBD1 might be the D (6 bases). The CDR3 has 13 residues. The V and J ends lost 6 bases and 1 base respectively, with 9 bases between them. Written as DNA, the CDR3 is TGTGCCAGCAGCCGGGGGGCGAACACTGAAGCTTTCTTT. Protein: CASSRGANTEAFF.

The rearrangement links TRBV15 to TRBJ1-2, with D unclear. With 0 bases removed from V and 1 base from J, the gap between germline ends came to 12 bases. Looked up from germline, CDR1 is LNHNV and CDR2 is YYDKDF (reference sequence). The length of the CDR3 is 16 residues. CDR3 residues: CATSRDSHTLNYGYTF. CDR3 nucleotide sequence: TGTGCCACCAGCAGAGATAGTCATACCCTTAACTATGGCTACACCTTC.

The gene calls are TRBV9 and TRBJ2-1; D may be TRBD1 (6 bases). Germline V gene lookup returns CDR1 SGDLS and CDR2 YYNGEE. This CDR3 spans 19 amino acids. Trimming took off 3 bases at V and 0 bases at J, with 22 bases between the two ends. The CDR3, as DNA: TGTGCCAGCAGCGCGACCCAGGGGTATGGGGGAAGCTCCTACAATGAGCAGTTCTTC. It yields the protein CASSATQGYGGSSYNEQFF.

The genes are TRBV7-9 and TRBJ1-1; TRBD1 agrees at 7 bases. With 4 bases clipped from V and 4 bases from J, the junction kept 9 bases outside the gene matches. CDR1 and CDR2 (germline): SEHNR, FQNEAQ (reference sequence). This CDR3 is 15 amino acids long. The CDR3 reads CASSSTGAAGTEAFF. The CDR3 DNA sequence: TGTGCCAGCAGCTCCACAGGGGCGGCGGGCACTGAAGCTTTCTTT.

The genes are TRBV3-1 (or the pseudogene TRBV3-2) and TRBJ1-4, with D possibly being TRBD1 (6 bases). Trimming stripped 1 base from V and 5 bases from J, with 11 bases between. Germline V lookup: CDR1 LGHDT, CDR2 YNNKEL (reference sequence). The CDR3 has 15 amino acids. CDR3 in amino acids: CASSQAAGDNEKLFF. CDR3 nucleotide sequence: TGTGCCAGCAGCCAAGCGGCAGGGGACAATGAAAAACTGTTTTTT.